The 16 T cell receptor beta chains in this list originate from one sample, sequenced in a study of T cell repertoires in cytomegalovirus infection. Using its own MiXCR run on the reads, TCRdb lists one record per CDR3 protein. Among approximately 500,000 distinct CDR3 sequences, approximately 15% were seen once, and the ten largest hold 20% to 30%. The specimen sequenced was CD8+ T cells from PBMCs. Every receptor here comes from a human donor in good health (CMV status not recorded). Some clones in this sample may be carry-over from other donors' samples.

The gene calls are TRBV2 and TRBJ1-2; the D is unclear. This CDR3 comprises 12 residues. From germline, CDR1 is SNHLY and CDR2 FYNNEI. V was shortened by 1 base and J by 8 bases, with 8 bases between the two germline ends. CDR3 amino acids: CASSEGPLGYTF. Written as DNA, the CDR3 is TGTGCCAGCAGTGAAGGGCCACTCGGCTACACCTTC.

This clonotype was detected only a few times. The CDR3 nucleotides are TGTGCCAGTCTCCAGGGGGCGGCTAATCAGCCCCAGCATTTT. It encodes CASLQGAANQPQHF. This rearrangement joins TRBV19 to TRBJ1-5, with 8 nucleotides matching TRBD1. CDR1 is LNHDA and CDR2 is SQIVND in the germline V gene (reference sequence). V was clipped by 8 bases and J by 4 bases; unmatched bases: 7. This CDR3 is built from 14 residues.

This clonotype was counted many times. This rearrangement joins TRBV6-2 or TRBV6-3 to TRBJ2-3; 12 bases agree with TRBD2. The junction had 4 bases not matched to a gene; V was cut back by 0 bases and J by 6 bases. Germline lookup yields CDR1 MNHEY and CDR2 SVGEGT. CDR3 length: 16 residues. CDR3 amino acids: CASSYSGLAGRDTQYF. As DNA, the CDR3 is TGTGCCAGCAGTTACTCCGGACTAGCGGGAAGGGATACGCAGTATTTT.

In the case of this clonotype: Since no conserved phenylalanine or tryptophan closes the CDR3, a read error is the likely cause. This chain links TRBV19 with TRBJ2-1; D is possibly TRBD2 (5 bases). Germline CDR1 and CDR2: LNHDA and SQIVND (reference sequence). V lost 5 bases and J 8 bases, leaving 7 bases between the germline ends. The CDR3 totals 11 residues. The CDR3 DNA reads as TGTGCCAGTAGTGCCGGGGATGAGCAGTTCTTA. It is translated as CASSAGDEQFL.

With regard to this clonotype: A much larger clone differs by one base, so this may be a read error. The chain couples TRBV4-1 to TRBJ1-4; D gene unclear. Looked up from germline, CDR1 is MGHRA and CDR2 is YSYEKL. The V gene lost 1 base and the J gene lost 6 bases, with 21 bases spanning the gap. This CDR3 contains 18 residues. The CDR3 here is CASSQAHGGCEYDEKLFF. CDR3 sequence (DNA): TGCGCCAGCAGCCAAGCCCATGGAGGGTGCGAGTATGATGAAAAACTGTTTTTT.

This clonotype has a count of ten or more. This chain links TRBV27 with TRBJ2-7; D may be TRBD1 (6 bases). The V gene lost 2 bases and the J gene lost 2 bases, with 10 bases spanning the gap. Germline assignment: CDR1 MNHEY and CDR2 SMNVEV (reference sequence). The CDR3 has 14 residues. The DNA of the CDR3 is TGTGCCAGCAGTTTAAGCAGGGGACCCTACGAGCAGTACTTC. Translating gives CASSLSRGPYEQYF.

This clonotype has ten or more counts. The V gene is TRBV9, the J gene TRBJ2-7; D not resolved. The CDR3 is made up of 15 amino acids. The V end was cut by 0 bases, the J end by 1 base, with 11 bases between. Germline V gene lookup returns CDR1 SGDLS and CDR2 YYNGEE. CDR3 in amino acids: CASSVDGSGSYEQYF. As DNA, the CDR3 is TGTGCCAGCAGCGTAGATGGCAGTGGGTCCTACGAGCAGTACTTC.

This clonotype has a single count. A much larger clone lies one base from this, so it may be a read error. The genes are TRBV5-1 and TRBJ2-1, with unresolved D. The CDR3 extends over 12 amino acids. Trimming removed 0 bases from V and 8 bases from J, with 6 bases in between. Germline loops: CDR1 SGHRS, CDR2 YFSETQ. The CDR3: CASSLGVDEQFF. CDR3 bases: TGCGCCAGCAGCTTGGGGGTCGATGAGCAGTTCTTC.

The chain carries TRBV19 and TRBJ1-5; TRBD1 is a possible D gene (5 bases). The CDR3 sequence is 14 residues long. V was cut by 6 bases and J by 6 bases, with 15 bases left in between. Germline CDR1 is LNHDA and CDR2 is SQIVND (reference sequence). CDR3 sequence (DNA): TGTGCCAGTAGGGGGGGGATAGGCAGTCAGCCCCAGCATTTT. It yields the protein CASRGGIGSQPQHF.

In this sample, this clonotype turned up a few times. The genes are TRBV6-5 and TRBJ1-2, with TRBD1 matching over 10 bases. CDR3 length: 15 residues. From germline, CDR1 is MNHEY and CDR2 SVGAGI. V lost 3 bases, J lost 6 bases, and 7 bases stayed unmatched. CDR3 DNA sequence: TGTGCCAGCAGTTATTCGGGACAGGGGTGGGATGGCTACACCTTC. Protein sequence: CASSYSGQGWDGYTF.

This chain links TRBV12-3 or TRBV12-4 with TRBJ2-7; maybe TRBD2 (5 bases). Trimming pared 6 bases from V and 12 bases from J, leaving 21 bases between. The length of the CDR3 is 13 residues. The CDR3 DNA sequence: TGTGCCAGCAGCGCCGGGAACCTCCAATCTCGGTACTTC. This translates into CASSAGNLQSRYF.

This chain links TRBV19 with TRBJ2-1; TRBD2 agrees at 8 bases. The germline V gene has CDR1 LNHDA and CDR2 SQIVND (reference sequence). CDR3 length equals 17 residues. J was trimmed by 2 bases and V by 0 bases; bases with no gene match: 6. The CDR3 is CASSIDRSSGAYNEQFF. In DNA, the CDR3 is TGTGCCAGTAGTATAGATCGGAGTAGCGGGGCCTACAATGAGCAGTTCTTC.

This clonotype was detected many times. This chain uses TRBV15 with TRBJ1-5; D ambiguous. CDR1 and CDR2 (germline): LNHNV, YYDKDF (reference sequence). The CDR3 consists of 15 residues. V lost 0 bases and J lost 0, with 6 bases in between. The CDR3 DNA sequence: TGTGCCACCAGCAGAGATCGGAATAGCAATCAGCCCCAGCATTTT. Protein sequence: CATSRDRNSNQPQHF.

Many counts were recorded for this clonotype. This chain connects TRBV12-3 or TRBV12-4 to TRBJ2-3; 8 bases map to TRBD1. The J segment lost 1 base and the V segment lost 8 bases, leaving 8 bases of the junction unmatched. The CDR3 spans 15 residues. CDR3 amino acids: CASGKPGQGTDTQYF. The CDR3 DNA is TGTGCCAGCGGGAAACCGGGACAGGGCACAGATACGCAGTATTTT.

This clonotype was found a few times. The chain recombines TRBV6-1 with TRBJ2-5, with 9 bases that match TRBD2. After removal of 3 bases from V and 0 bases from J, the junction contained 11 bases not matched to a gene. The CDR3 runs 18 residues. Germline V gives CDR1 MNHNS, CDR2 SASEGT. The CDR3 DNA reads as TGTGCCAGCAGTGACCCTTTTAGCGGGGGCCCGTACCAAGAGACCCAGTACTTC. Translated, it gives CASSDPFSGGPYQETQYF.

The chain has TRBV3-1 and TRBJ2-3; 12 nucleotides agree with TRBD2. Germline loops: CDR1 LGHDT, CDR2 YNNKEL (reference sequence). CDR3 length: 20 residues. The ends lost 0 bases at V and 2 bases at J; junction bases unmatched: 12. This CDR3 reads CASSQETTSGGKGITDTQYF. CDR3 bases: TGTGCCAGCAGCCAAGAAACGACTAGCGGGGGCAAGGGGATCACAGATACGCAGTATTTT.